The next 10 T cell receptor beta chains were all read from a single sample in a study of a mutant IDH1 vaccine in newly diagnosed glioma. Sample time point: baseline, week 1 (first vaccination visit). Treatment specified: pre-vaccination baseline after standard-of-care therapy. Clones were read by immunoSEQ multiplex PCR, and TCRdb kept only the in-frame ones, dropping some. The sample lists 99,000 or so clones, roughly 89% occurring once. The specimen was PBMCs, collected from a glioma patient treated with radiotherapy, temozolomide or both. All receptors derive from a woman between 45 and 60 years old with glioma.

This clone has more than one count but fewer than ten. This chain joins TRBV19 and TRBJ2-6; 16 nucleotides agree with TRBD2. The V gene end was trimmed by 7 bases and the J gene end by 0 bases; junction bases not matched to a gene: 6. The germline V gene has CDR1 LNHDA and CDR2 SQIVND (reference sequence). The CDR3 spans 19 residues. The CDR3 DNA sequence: TGTGCCAGTACCACGGGACTAGCGGGAGGGCCCTCTGGGGCCAACGTCCTGACTTTC. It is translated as CASTTGLAGGPSGANVLTF.

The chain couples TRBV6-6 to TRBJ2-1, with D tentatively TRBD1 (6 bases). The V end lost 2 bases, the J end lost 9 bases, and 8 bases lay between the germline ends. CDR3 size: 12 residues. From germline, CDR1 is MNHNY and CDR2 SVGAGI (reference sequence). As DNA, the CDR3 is TGTGCCAGCAGTTACCGAGGGGGTGAGCAGTTCTTC. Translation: CASSYRGGEQFF.

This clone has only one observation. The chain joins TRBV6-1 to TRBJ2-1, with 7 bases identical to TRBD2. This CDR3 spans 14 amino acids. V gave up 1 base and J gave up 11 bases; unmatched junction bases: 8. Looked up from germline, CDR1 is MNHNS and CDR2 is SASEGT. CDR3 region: CASSEGGEGRQQFF. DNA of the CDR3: TGTGCCAGCAGTGAAGGAGGGGAGGGACGCCAGCAGTTCTTC.

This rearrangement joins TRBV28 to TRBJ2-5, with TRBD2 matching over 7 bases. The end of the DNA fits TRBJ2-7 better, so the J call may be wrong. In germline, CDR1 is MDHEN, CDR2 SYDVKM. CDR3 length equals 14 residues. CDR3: CASVEGGSSYEQYF. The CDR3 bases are TGTGCCAGCGTGGAGGGCGGGAGCTCCTACGAGCAGTACTTC.

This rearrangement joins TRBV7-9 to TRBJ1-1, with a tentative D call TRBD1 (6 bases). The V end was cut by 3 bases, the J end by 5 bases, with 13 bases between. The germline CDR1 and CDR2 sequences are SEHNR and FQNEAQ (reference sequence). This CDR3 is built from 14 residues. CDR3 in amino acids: CASSLAQGWTEAFF. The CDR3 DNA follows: TGTGCCAGCAGCTTGGCCCAGGGGTGGACTGAAGCTTTCTTT.

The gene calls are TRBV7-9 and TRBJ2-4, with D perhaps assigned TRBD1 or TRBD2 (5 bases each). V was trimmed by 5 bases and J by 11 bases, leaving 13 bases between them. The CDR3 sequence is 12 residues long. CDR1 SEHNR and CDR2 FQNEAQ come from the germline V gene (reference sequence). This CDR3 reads CASSAEGWFQYF. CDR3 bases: TGTGCCAGCAGCGCCGAGGGGTGGTTTCAGTACTTC. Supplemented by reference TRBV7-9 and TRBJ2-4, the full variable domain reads DTGVSQNPRHKITKRGQNVTFRCDPISEHNRLYWYRQTLGQGPEFLTYFQNEAQLEKSRLLSDRFSAERPKGSFSTLEIQRTEQGDSAMYLCASSAEGWFQYFGAGTRLSVL.

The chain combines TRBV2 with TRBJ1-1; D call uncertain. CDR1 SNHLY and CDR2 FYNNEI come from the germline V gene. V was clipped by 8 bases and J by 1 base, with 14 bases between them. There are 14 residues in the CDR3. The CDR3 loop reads CASPGRQANTEAFF. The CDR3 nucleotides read TGTGCCAGCCCCGGGAGGCAGGCGAACACTGAAGCTTTCTTT.

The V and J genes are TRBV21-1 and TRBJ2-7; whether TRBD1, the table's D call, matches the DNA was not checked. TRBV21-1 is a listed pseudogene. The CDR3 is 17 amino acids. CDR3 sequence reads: CASSKVVGVTGSYEQYF. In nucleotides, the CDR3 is TGTGCCAGCAGCAAAGTGGTGGGGGTGACAGGTTCCTACGAGCAGTACTTC.

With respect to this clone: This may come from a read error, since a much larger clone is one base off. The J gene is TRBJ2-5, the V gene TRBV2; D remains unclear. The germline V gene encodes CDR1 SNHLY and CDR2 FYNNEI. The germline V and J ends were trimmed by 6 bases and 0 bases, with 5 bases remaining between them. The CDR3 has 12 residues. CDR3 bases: TGTGCCAGCAGGTGGTACCAAGAGACCCAGTACTTC. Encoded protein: CASRWYQETQYF.

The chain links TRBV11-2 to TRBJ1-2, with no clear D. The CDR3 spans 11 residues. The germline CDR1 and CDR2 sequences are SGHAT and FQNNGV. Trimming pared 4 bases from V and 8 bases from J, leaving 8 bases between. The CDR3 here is CASSSRRGYTF. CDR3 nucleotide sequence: TGTGCCAGCAGCTCTAGGAGGGGCTACACCTTC.